This T cell receptor beta chain was captured in a study of spatial heterogeneity in lung cancer. The overall study: More beta-chain than alpha-chain sequences were consistently detected. Points from the study as a whole: Detection of ubiquitous tumor TCRs in blood was higher at resection than follow-up.

Each TCR cDNA molecule carried a unique molecular identifier. One entry per CDR3 protein, called by TCRdb with MiXCR from the 5' RACE reads. The sample shows some 83,000 distinct CDR3 sequences, approximately 21% of them seen only once. About this clonotype: Its target is not known.

Germline assignment: CDR1 SNHLY and CDR2 FYNNEI. With V trimmed by 6 bases and J by 3 bases, 2 bases remained unmatched. The CDR3 covers 15 residues. Time point here: sample taken at primary tumor resection. The study sequenced unsorted whole RNA from tumor, nontumor lung or frozen PBMC. This TCR derives from a male donor with early-stage non-small cell lung cancer. Source: PBMCs, taken at surgery. The gene calls are TRBV2 and TRBJ2-3, with 14 bases that match TRBD2. As DNA, the CDR3 is TGTGCCAGCAGGGGGACTAGCGGGAGAACAGATACGCAGTATTTT. Protein: CASRGTSGRTDTQYF.